These T cell receptor beta chains were read from a single sample in a study of blood T cell repertoires in COVID-19. Assay: immunoSEQ multiplex PCR; the TCRdb copy retains only in-frame clones and omits some. The table records 400,000 or so clones, around 87% of them present only once. The sequenced sample consisted of PBMCs or T cells enriched from blood (not recorded which). These receptors were obtained from a man aged 35 to 55 in a cohort exposed to, infected with or recovered from COVID-19 (not recorded which). The CDR3 runs from the conserved cysteine through the conserved F or W. The D gene is left open where the match is weak. A clone size is listed for some rows: how often the clone was seen (once, few, many), or a class if it is expanded.

>TRBD2|TRBJ2-7|-|TRBV3-1/TRBV3-2
TGTGCCAGCACCCATACTAGCGGATCCTACGAGCAGTACTTC
CASTHTSGSYEQYF
>-|TRBJ2-5|-|TRBV5-1
TGCGCCAGCAGCTTTCTAGCTTTAGGTACGGAGACCCAGTACTTC
CASSFLALGTETQYF
>TRBD1|TRBJ1-1|-|TRBV14
TGTGCCAGCAGCCAAGATCAGGGGGAGTACACTGAAGCTTTCTTT
CASSQDQGEYTEAFF
>-|TRBJ2-5|-|TRBV6-5
TGTGCCAGCATCTCAGGAGGAGAGACCCAGTACTTC
CASISGGETQYF
>-|TRBJ1-1|-|TRBV27
TGTGCCAGCTTGGGACAACCGAACACTGAAGCTTTCTTT
CASLGQPNTEAFF
>TRBD1|TRBJ1-1|-|TRBV5-4
TGTGCCAGCAGCTGGGGACAGGTTAACACTGAAGCTTTCTTT
CASSWGQVNTEAFF
>TRBD1|TRBJ1-4|-|TRBV27
TGTGCCAGCAGTTTACGGGACAGGTTCCCTCGGAAACTGTTTTTT
CASSLRDRFPRKLFF
>TRBD2|TRBJ2-3|-|TRBV10-2
TGCGCCAGCAGTGAGCCAGGGACTAGCGGCACAGATACGCAGTATTTT
CASSEPGTSGTDTQYF
>-|TRBJ1-2|few|TRBV6-1
TGTGCCAGCAGTGAAGCGCTCACAGGGACGGTAAAATATGGCTACACCTTC
CASSEALTGTVKYGYTF
>TRBD2|TRBJ2-1|-|TRBV29-1
TGCAGCGCCCGGACTAGCTCAAGAGGGACCTACAATGAGCAGTTCTTC
CSARTSSRGTYNEQFF
>-|TRBJ1-5|-|TRBV9
TGTGCCAGCAGCGTAGGTCCGGGTCAGCCCCAGCATTTT
CASSVGPGQPQHF
>-|TRBJ2-5|-|TRBV5-1
TGCGCCAGCAGCCAGAGTCGGGGGAGTGGCCAGACCCAGTACTTC
CASSQSRGSGQTQYF
>-|TRBJ2-1|once|TRBV6-5
TGTGCCAGCAGAGCGACGAGCTCCTACAATGAGCAGTTCTTC
CASRATSSYNEQFF
>TRBD1|TRBJ1-2|-|TRBV27
TGTGCCAGCAGTTTAGAAACAGACAGGGGACGGCGGGGCTACACCTTC
CASSLETDRGRRGYTF
>TRBD1|TRBJ2-1|-|TRBV12-5
TGTGCTAGTGGAACAACAGGGGCCCCCGGGGAGCAGTTCTTC
CASGTTGAPGEQFF
>TRBD1|TRBJ2-5|-|TRBV18
TGTGCCAGCTCACCGTCCAGGGGGGAGACCCAGTACTTC
CASSPSRGETQYF
>-|TRBJ1-5|-|TRBV10-1
TGCGCCAGCAGTGACTGTAACATTTTTAGCAATCAGCCCCAGCATTTT
CASSDCNIFSNQPQHF
>TRBD1|TRBJ1-4|-|TRBV5-1
TGCGCCAGCAGCTGGAAGACAGGGGGCCGGGAAAAACTGTTTTTT
CASSWKTGGREKLFF
>-|TRBJ2-3|-|TRBV6-6
TGTGCCAGCAAGGTCCAGGGGCATTCAGATACGCAGTATTTT
CASKVQGHSDTQYF
>TRBD2|TRBJ2-7|many|TRBV30
TGTGCCTGGGCTCTAGCGGGCCTCCACTACGAGCAGTACTTC
CAWALAGLHYEQYF
>-|TRBJ2-2|-|TRBV19
TGTGCCAGCCGGGCAGGGCCGGGACTCCCGAACACCGGGGAGCTGTTTTTT
CASRAGPGLPNTGELFF
>-|TRBJ2-1|-|TRBV18
TGTGCCAGCTCACGTGGGCAGGGCGTTAGCTCCTACAATGAGCAGTTCTTC
CASSRGQGVSSYNEQFF
>-|TRBJ2-5|-|TRBV7-9
TGTGCCAGCAGCCCTAGCCTTCAAGGAGAGACCCAGTACTTC
CASSPSLQGETQYF
>-|TRBJ2-7|-|TRBV19
TGTGCCAGTAGTACTCCAAAAAAAGCCTCCGAGCAGTACTTC
CASSTPKKASEQYF
>-|TRBJ1-2|-|TRBV3-1/TRBV3-2
TGTGCCAGCAGCCCAGACCCCTCAGGTTCGCGCGGCTACACCTTC
CASSPDPSGSRGYTF
>TRBD1|TRBJ1-4|-|TRBV5-1
TGCGCCAGCAGCCGGACAGGGGAGAGTGGGGAAAAACTGTTTTTT
CASSRTGESGEKLFF